This T cell receptor beta chain is drawn from a study of control samples from healthy donors and cancer patients. The germline V gene has CDR1 SGDLS and CDR2 YYNGEE. Trimming left V 0 bases short and J 0 bases short, with 9 bases between. The CDR3 runs 16 residues. The table came from immunoSEQ multiplex PCR; TCRdb's copy has only in-frame clones and leaves some out. The table has roughly 140,000 clones, 93% seen once. The receptor was isolated from a man aged 50 to 59 in good health. This rearrangement joins TRBV9 to TRBJ1-4, with a weak D call TRBD1 (5 bases). The sample comprised blood. The CDR3 sequence is CASSVGQKATNEKLFF. Written as DNA, the CDR3 is TGTGCCAGCAGCGTAGGACAGAAAGCAACTAATGAAAAACTGTTTTTT.